The 5 T cell receptor beta chains reported below all come from one sample, sequenced in a study of radiotherapy plus CTLA-4 blockade in lung cancer. Libraries were prepared by immunoSEQ multiplex PCR; TCRdb keeps only in-frame clonotypes and omits some of them. The sample has about 120,000 clones; 75% to 80% are singletons. The sample was peripheral blood, taken from a patient treated with radiotherapy plus ipilimumab. These TCRs come from a human donor with non-small cell lung cancer who had a partial response to radiotherapy plus ipilimumab.

Only a few counts were recorded for this clone. The V call is TRBV28, the J call TRBJ2-7; D possibly corresponds to TRBD2 (6 bases). The V end was cut by 8 bases, the J end by 2 bases, with 16 bases between. Germline V gene sequence: CDR1 MDHEN, CDR2 SYDVKM. The CDR3 consists of 14 residues. CDR3 in DNA: TGTGCCAGCGGTTCGGAGGGCACGACCTACGAGCAGTACTTC. It is translated as CASGSEGTTYEQYF.

In its sample, this clone was seen once. The chain couples TRBV28 to TRBJ1-3, with TRBD1 as a possible D gene (5 bases). The CDR3 is 16 residues long. Looked up from germline, CDR1 is MDHEN and CDR2 is SYDVKM. V gave up 6 bases and J gave up 0 bases, with 15 bases separating them. This CDR3 reads CASSARDPLSGNTIYF. CDR3 in DNA: TGTGCCAGCAGCGCGCGGGACCCACTCTCTGGAAACACCATATATTTT.

The J gene is TRBJ2-3, the V gene TRBV18; 11 bases match TRBD1. Germline CDR1 is KGHSH and CDR2 is LQKENI. V lost 2 bases, J lost 5 bases, and 6 bases stayed unmatched. This CDR3 contains 16 residues. The CDR3 DNA is TGTGCCAGCTCACCAAGGTTGGGACAGGGGGGAGATACGCAGTATTTT. This codes for CASSPRLGQGGDTQYF.

The chain joins TRBV5-1 to TRBJ1-5, with TRBD1 identical over 7 bases. The CDR3 extends over 15 amino acids. The germline gives CDR1 SGHRS, CDR2 YFSETQ. The J segment lost 0 bases and the V segment lost 4 bases, leaving 4 bases of the junction unmatched. CDR3 in amino acids: CASSQGQYSNQPQHF. For the CDR3, the DNA is TGCGCCAGCAGCCAGGGACAGTATAGCAATCAGCCCCAGCATTTT.

This chain links TRBV7-2 with TRBJ2-3, with 10 positions matching TRBD2. V shed 6 bases and J 4 bases; nucleotides not matched to a gene: 4. This CDR3 is built from 14 residues. In germline, CDR1 is SGHTA, CDR2 FQGNSA. The CDR3 nucleotides are TGTGCCAGCAGTCCACTAGCGGGGCCAGATACGCAGTATTTT. This translates into CASSPLAGPDTQYF.